This T cell receptor (beta chain) comes out of a study of early T cells in non-severe SARS-CoV-2 infection. Looking at the study overall: Unsorted whole-blood RNA was sequenced in bulk, leaving chains unpaired.

Unique molecular identifier tags were affixed to discrete cDNA molecules. TCRdb independently ran MiXCR on the 5' RACE reads; one entry per CDR3 protein. This sample has under 45,000 distinct CDR3 sequences, with roughly 8% found just once. The ends lost 0 bases at V and 3 bases at J; junction bases unmatched: 5. The CDR3 loop spans 16 amino acids. The germline gives CDR1 SGHNT, CDR2 YENEEA. This clonotype was picked up many times. This specimen was whole blood, taken at baseline. This rearrangement joins TRBV11-3 to TRBJ2-3; 8 bases match TRBD2. The receptor was derived from an adult who was a healthcare worker with PCR-confirmed SARS-CoV-2 infection or an uninfected control (not recorded which). CDR3 sequence: CASSLDSGVRTDTQYF. CDR3 sequence (DNA): TGTGCCAGCAGCTTAGATAGCGGGGTGAGGACAGATACGCAGTATTTT.